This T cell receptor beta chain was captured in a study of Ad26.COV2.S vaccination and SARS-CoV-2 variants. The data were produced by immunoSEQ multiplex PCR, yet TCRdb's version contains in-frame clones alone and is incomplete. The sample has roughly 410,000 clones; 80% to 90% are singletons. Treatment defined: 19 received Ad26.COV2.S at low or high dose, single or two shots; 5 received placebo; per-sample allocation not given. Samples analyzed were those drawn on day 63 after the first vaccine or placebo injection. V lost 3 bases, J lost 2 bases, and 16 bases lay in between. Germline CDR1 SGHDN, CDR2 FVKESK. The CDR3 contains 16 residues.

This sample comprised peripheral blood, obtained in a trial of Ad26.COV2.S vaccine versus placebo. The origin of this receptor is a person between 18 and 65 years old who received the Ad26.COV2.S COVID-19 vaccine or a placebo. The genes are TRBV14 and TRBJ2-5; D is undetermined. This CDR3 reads CASSHPHRAGQETQYF. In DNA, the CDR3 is TGTGCCAGCAGCCACCCCCACCGGGCCGGACAAGAGACCCAGTACTTC.